The rows below give T cell receptor beta chains drawn from one sample of a study of T cell responses to AZD1222 COVID-19 vaccine. Libraries were prepared by immunoSEQ multiplex PCR; TCRdb keeps only in-frame clonotypes and omits some of them. Among 110,000 or so clones, roughly nine tenths were seen once, and the ten largest hold around 7%. The starting material was peripheral blood, obtained on day 0 of AZD1222 vaccination. The receptors shown here come from an adult in good health. CDR3s leave out the opening cysteine and the closing phenylalanine or tryptophan.

>TRBV7-8
ASSLGTERHQPQH
>TRBV5-1
ASSRTGAGNTIY
>TRBV5-4
ASSSGSPNFLTYEQY
>TRBV6-5
ASSYSPQGLGGYT
>TRBV10-1
ASSGGQGALNRNTEAF
>TRBV2
ASRLLGQPQH
>TRBV5-4
ASSLDGRIPTDTQY
>TRBV6-1
ASSEARGIDEKLF
>TRBV13
ASSFRPGGAF
>TRBV27
ASRSGGTYEQY
>TRBV7-9
ASRGLADSQETQY
>TRBV4-2
ASSQDKAGGTHTQY
>TRBV7-7
ASSLGSGSYNEQF
>TRBV30
AATGGMNTEAF
>TRBV9
ASSVKGATGELF
>TRBV6-5
ASRPGTYTEAF
>TRBV27
ASRDRGFGPQH
>TRBV5-6
ASRVRGNTEAF
>TRBV2
ASDRSNQPQH
>TRBV11-2
ASGSYTEAF
>TRBV6-5
ASSSQLAGGPETQY
>TRBV19
ASSLRWGAGSFSGELF
>TRBV5-1
ASSLVGLAGNEQF
>TRBV19
ASSIGGTAVTQY
>TRBV10-3
AIRSTVSVNTEAF
>TRBV10-3
AISDTGGGTEAF
>TRBV13
ASSLDRGTEAF
>TRBV10-1
ASSGGGRPGDTQY
>TRBV7-2
ASSQLAGDTQY
>TRBV10-3
AISDGDRHLTQY
>TRBV6-1
ASSDMQTALNQPQH
>TRBV25-1
ASSELGQPQDEQY
>TRBV28
ASSLGLAGAGELF
>TRBV2
ASTAEGDQPQH
>TRBV13
ASSRQTTADGYT
>TRBV11-2
AIQGGGEQY
>TRBV24-1
ATSESGTGTGELF
>TRBV5-4
ASSLGRQGASPLH
>TRBV18
ASSPNSPTGRNYNEQF
>TRBV4-2
ASSQRETTGGNQPQH
>TRBV9
ASSVGRGGEQY
>TRBV6-5
ASTAGTGTGQPQH
>TRBV7-9
ASSLADPSSYNSPLH
>TRBV10-2
ASSVTEFVGSQQY
>TRBV2
ASKTDINYGYT
>TRBV7-9
ASSPHGSGNTIY
>TRBV3-1/TRBV3-2
ASSQRDLNTEAF
>TRBV11-2
ASSLEPFGRTMNTEAF
>TRBV15
ATSRGVGRSTNEKLF